A single sample gave rise to the 30 T cell receptor beta chains below, sequenced in a study of T cell clonotyping in hematopoietic cell transplantation. Some clones are missing from TCRdb's copy, which holds only in-frame ones; the method was immunoSEQ multiplex PCR. The sample records 8,900 or so clones, roughly 84% being singletons. Stated time point: recipient sample about 28 days before transplant, after cytoreduction. Sequenced here: peripheral blood mononuclear cells, sampled before stem cell transplant. The receptors were sampled from a woman in her sixties or seventies with acute myeloid leukemia. Some clones in this sample may be carry-over from other donors' samples.

J is TRBJ1-2 and V is TRBV27; 9 nucleotides line up with TRBD1. Per the germline V gene, CDR1 is MNHEY and CDR2 is SMNVEV (reference sequence). The ends lost 6 bases at V and 5 bases at J; junction bases unmatched: 10. The CDR3 has 15 amino acids. The CDR3 sequence is CASSEPGQGFYGYTF. For the CDR3, the DNA is TGTGCCAGCAGCGAACCGGGACAGGGATTTTATGGCTACACCTTC.

This chain links TRBV5-1 with TRBJ2-3, with D perhaps TRBD1 (5 bases). The CDR3 loop spans 15 amino acids. The germline V gene has CDR1 SGHRS and CDR2 YFSETQ. V dropped 2 bases and J dropped 0 bases, with 10 bases sitting between them. The CDR3 loop is CASSFTRVSTDTQYF. The CDR3 DNA follows: TGCGCCAGCAGCTTTACCAGGGTCAGCACAGATACGCAGTATTTT.

The genes are TRBV11-1 and TRBJ2-1; 9 bases are shared with TRBD1. The CDR3 extends over 16 amino acids. Germline CDR1 and CDR2: SGHAT and FQDESV (reference sequence). J gave up 2 bases and V 1 base, and 3 bases lay outside the gene matches. The CDR3 spells CASSLVDRGTYNEQFF. In DNA, the CDR3 is TGTGCCAGCAGCTTAGTTGACAGGGGGACCTACAATGAGCAGTTCTTC.

This clone was found a few times. V and J are TRBV27 and TRBJ1-2; possible D gene TRBD1, 6 bases. The CDR3 is 14 amino acids. Germline lookup yields CDR1 MNHEY and CDR2 SMNVEV (reference sequence). V was trimmed by 2 bases and J by 6 bases, leaving 13 bases between them. The CDR3 protein is CASSLRGHEDGYTF. CDR3 DNA: TGTGCCAGCAGTTTAAGGGGACACGAGGATGGCTACACCTTC.

Comment on this clone: The same CDR3 also results from other DNA sequences found in this sample. The V call is TRBV18, the J call TRBJ2-1; no clear D gene. The V gene lost 3 bases and the J gene lost 3 bases, with 6 bases spanning the gap. Germline V lookup: CDR1 KGHSH, CDR2 LQKENI. The CDR3 has 13 residues. The CDR3 spells CASSPPSYNEQFF. As DNA, the CDR3 is TGTGCCAGCTCACCCCCCAGCTACAATGAGCAGTTCTTC.

The J gene is TRBJ1-3, the V gene TRBV5-1, with D maybe TRBD1 (6 bases). Germline loops: CDR1 SGHRS, CDR2 YFSETQ. The CDR3 totals 15 residues. V dropped 5 bases and J dropped 2 bases, with 14 bases sitting between them. CDR3 amino acids: CASREQGNPGNTIYF. The CDR3 DNA follows: TGCGCCAGCAGGGAGCAGGGGAACCCTGGAAACACCATATATTTT.

V usage is TRBV27 and J usage is TRBJ1-2; 10 bases are a match to TRBD1. The CDR3 length is 16 residues. The V segment lost 5 bases and the J segment 7 bases; nucleotides outside the gene matches: 13. Germline CDR1 MNHEY, CDR2 SMNVEV (reference sequence). CDR3 DNA sequence: TGTGCCAGCAGTACTACGTCCGGGACAGGGGTGGGTGGCTACACCTTC. This codes for CASSTTSGTGVGGYTF.

The genes are TRBV5-1 and TRBJ1-2; D is unclear. V was trimmed by 4 bases and J by 7 bases, leaving 17 bases between them. The CDR3 length is 14 residues. CDR1 and CDR2 from the germline V gene are SGHRS and YFSETQ. In nucleotides, the CDR3 is TGCGCCAGCAGCCCCAACGTGGTATCTGGTGGCTACACCTTC. This encodes CASSPNVVSGGYTF.

The V gene is TRBV2, the J gene TRBJ2-5; no firm D call. This CDR3 has 14 residues. The germline V and J ends were trimmed by 5 bases and 5 bases, with 15 bases remaining between them. Germline values: CDR1 SNHLY, CDR2 FYNNEI. CDR3 DNA sequence: TGTGCCAGCAGTTTTTCCTTTGAGAGGGAGACCCAGTACTTC. Translation gives CASSFSFERETQYF. The whole variable domain, filled in from reference TRBV2 and TRBJ2-5, reads EPEVTQTPSHQVTQMGQEVILRCVPISNHLYFYWYRQILGQKVEFLVSFYNNEISEKSEIFDDQFSVERPDGSNFTLKIRSTKLEDSAMYFCASSFSFERETQYFGPGTRLLVL.

This clone has only one observation. The CDR3 is CASSDGTSGRRDTQYF. The CDR3 bases are TGCGCCAGCAGCGATGGGACTAGCGGGAGGAGGGATACGCAGTATTTT. The rearrangement uses TRBV10-1 and TRBJ2-3; 15 bases match TRBD2. The junction had 7 bases not matched to a gene; V was cut back by 6 bases and J by 6 bases. Germline CDR1 is WNHNN and CDR2 is SYGVQD (reference sequence). The CDR3 contains 16 residues.

CDR3 sequence reads: CASSGGPATNEKLFF. Here the CDR3 DNA reads TGTGCCAGCAGCGGGGGCCCGGCAACTAATGAAAAACTGTTTTTT. The gene calls are TRBV9 and TRBJ1-4; perhaps TRBD1 as D (5 bases). CDR3 length: 15 amino acids. Germline CDR1 SGDLS, CDR2 YYNGEE. V was clipped by 3 bases and J by 0 bases, with 9 bases between them. Variable domain in full (rest from reference TRBV9 and TRBJ1-4): DSGVTQTPKHLITATGQRVTLRCSPRSGDLSVYWYQQSLDQGLQFLIQYYNGEERAKGNILERFSAQQFPDLHSELNLSSLELGDSALYFCASSGGPATNEKLFFGSGTQLSVL.

The chain employs TRBV7-8 and TRBJ1-3, with a weak D call TRBD1 (6 bases). Germline CDR1 SGHVS, CDR2 FQNEAQ. The CDR3 has 15 residues. Between the trimmed V and J ends, which lost 5 bases and 1 base, there was a span of 12 bases. The CDR3 DNA sequence: TGTGCCAGCAGCACGACAGGATTTTCTGGAAACACCATATATTTT. This translates into CASSTTGFSGNTIYF.

The chain couples TRBV28 to TRBJ2-1; 12 nucleotides match TRBD2. Germline V CDR1 and CDR2: MDHEN, SYDVKM. V gave up 6 bases and J gave up 7 bases; unmatched junction bases: 4. CDR3 length: 14 residues. DNA for the CDR3: TGTGCCAGCAGGACTAGCGGGAGTCCAAATGAGCAGTTCTTC. This gives the protein CASRTSGSPNEQFF.

This chain connects TRBV11-2 to TRBJ2-7; D is unclear. The germline V and J ends were trimmed by 7 bases and 0 bases, with 16 bases remaining between them. The CDR3 runs to 15 residues. CDR1 SGHAT and CDR2 FQNNGV come from the germline V gene. The CDR3 nucleotides read TGTGCCAGCATTCCGATGGACGGAGCCTCCTACGAGCAGTACTTC. It specifies CASIPMDGASYEQYF. Full variable domain (remainder filled in from reference TRBV11-2 and TRBJ2-7): EAGVAQSPRYKIIEKRQSVAFWCNPISGHATLYWYQQILGQGPKLLIQFQNNGVVDDSQLPKDRFSAERLKGVDSTLKIQPAKLEDSAVYLCASIPMDGASYEQYFGPGTRLTVT.

The rearrangement joins TRBV5-6 to TRBJ1-1, with no clear D. Germline V lookup: CDR1 SGHDT, CDR2 YYEEEE. The V end was cut by 0 bases, the J end by 2 bases, with 14 bases between. The CDR3 is 16 amino acids. CDR3 nucleotide sequence: TGTGCCAGCAGCTTGGTGTTAACGGGCGGAAACACTGAAGCTTTCTTT. Protein: CASSLVLTGGNTEAFF.

This clone was observed a single time. The chain employs TRBV6-5 and TRBJ1-2; 8 bases map to TRBD1. Germline values: CDR1 MNHEY, CDR2 SVGAGI. Unmatched junction bases numbered 6, after V lost 5 bases and J lost 1 base. The CDR3 loop spans 15 amino acids. CDR3 bases: TGTGCCAGCAGTGTCGGACAGGGTCTTAACTATGGCTACACCTTC. Amino acid sequence: CASSVGQGLNYGYTF.

This clone is a singleton in its sample. The gene calls are TRBV7-9 and TRBJ1-4; no definite D call. V was shortened by 7 bases and J by 8 bases, with 14 bases between the two germline ends. Germline V gives CDR1 SEHNR, CDR2 FQNEAQ (reference sequence). CDR3 length: 13 amino acids. The CDR3: CASTGLLGEKLFF. The CDR3 bases are TGTGCCAGCACCGGACTCCTGGGCGAAAAACTGTTTTTT.

The chain recombines TRBV5-1 with TRBJ1-1, with 7 bases fitting TRBD1. This CDR3 is built from 13 residues. The germline gives CDR1 SGHRS, CDR2 YFSETQ. J was trimmed by 5 bases and V by 4 bases; bases with no gene match: 5. CDR3 loop: CASSPPGGTEAFF. CDR3 nucleotides: TGCGCCAGCAGCCCCCCAGGGGGTACTGAAGCTTTCTTT. Full variable domain (missing parts from reference TRBV5-1 and TRBJ1-1): KAGVTQTPRYLIKTRGQQVTLSCSPISGHRSVSWYQQTPGQGLQFLFEYFSETQRNKGNFPGRFSGRQFSNSRSEMNVSTLELGDSALYLCASSPPGGTEAFFGQGTRLTVV.

The gene calls are TRBV27 and TRBJ1-5; TRBD1 aligns across 8 bases. Per germline, CDR1 MNHEY and CDR2 SMNVEV (reference sequence). The ends lost 8 bases at V and 2 bases at J; junction bases unmatched: 11. This CDR3 has 16 residues. The CDR3 coding sequence is TGTGCCAGCGGAATCCCCGTGACAGGGGGCAATCAGCCCCAGCATTTT. This codes for CASGIPVTGGNQPQHF.

The chain joins TRBV7-9 to TRBJ1-2; D not resolved. CDR3 size: 16 residues. Trimming shortened V by 2 bases and J by 3 bases, and 16 bases separated the two germline ends. Germline V gene lookup returns CDR1 SEHNR and CDR2 FQNEAQ (reference sequence). DNA of the CDR3: TGTGCCAGCAGCTTACCGACGAACCTTCCGGACTATGGCTACACCTTC. Encoded protein: CASSLPTNLPDYGYTF.

The genes are TRBV19 and TRBJ1-4; D possibly corresponds to TRBD1 (5 bases). The CDR3 is made up of 12 amino acids. V was pared by 6 bases and J by 8 bases, with 10 bases between. Per germline, CDR1 LNHDA and CDR2 SQIVND (reference sequence). The CDR3 bases are TGTGCCAGTAGAGGGGATTGGGAAAAACTGTTTTTT. Residues: CASRGDWEKLFF.

The V call is TRBV7-2, the J call TRBJ1-3; D is ambiguous. Per the germline V gene, CDR1 is SGHTA and CDR2 is FQGNSA. The CDR3 is 15 residues long. Trimming shortened V by 1 base and J by 4 bases, and 11 bases separated the two germline ends. CDR3 nucleotide sequence: TGTGCCAGCAGCTTAGATTCAGGCACCGGAAACACCATATATTTT. Translated, it gives CASSLDSGTGNTIYF.

The chain recombines TRBV4-2 with TRBJ1-1, with 8 nucleotides matching TRBD1. Looked up from germline, CDR1 is LGHNA and CDR2 is YNFKEQ. The CDR3 has 14 residues. J lost 7 bases, V lost 4 bases, and 8 bases had no gene match. The CDR3: CASSRTGTGVEAFF. The CDR3 DNA sequence: TGTGCCAGCAGCCGCACCGGGACAGGTGTTGAAGCTTTCTTT.

The table lists this clone with a count of one. This sequence joins TRBV19 and TRBJ2-2, with TRBD2 matching 7 bases. Germline V CDR1 and CDR2: LNHDA, SQIVND (reference sequence). The CDR3 runs 15 residues. The trim removed 5 bases at V and 6 bases at J, leaving 9 bases unmatched. The CDR3 DNA is TGTGCCAGTAGTCCCTCGACTAGCTGGTCCGGGGAGCTGTTTTTT. Translated: CASSPSTSWSGELFF.

This clone has more than one count but fewer than ten. This rearrangement joins TRBV5-1 to TRBJ2-3; D is unclear. There are 14 residues in the CDR3. V was trimmed by 4 bases and J by 4 bases, leaving 13 bases between them. CDR1 and CDR2 (germline): SGHRS, YFSETQ. CDR3 amino acids: CASSRVGRADTQYF. CDR3 in DNA: TGCGCCAGCAGCCGTGTTGGTCGGGCAGATACGCAGTATTTT.

The chain carries TRBV19 and TRBJ2-1, with 10 bases identical to TRBD2. Germline trimming cut 4 bases from V and 4 bases from J; bases unmatched to any gene: 16. In germline, CDR1 is LNHDA, CDR2 SQIVND (reference sequence). CDR3 size: 19 residues. The CDR3: CASSSTWGWKLAGYNEQFF. CDR3 DNA sequence: TGTGCCAGTAGTAGCACCTGGGGGTGGAAACTAGCGGGGTACAATGAGCAGTTCTTC.

V and J are TRBV4-1 and TRBJ1-5; D call uncertain. This CDR3 has 15 residues. Deletions cut 0 bases from V and 9 bases from J, with 15 bases between. Germline CDR1 is MGHRA and CDR2 is YSYEKL. The CDR3 sequence: CASSQDSGGVGPQHF. The CDR3 DNA reads TGCGCCAGCAGCCAAGATTCAGGTGGGGTAGGGCCCCAGCATTTT.

The chain joins TRBV6-6 to TRBJ1-2; perhaps TRBD1 as D (5 bases). In germline, CDR1 is MNHNY, CDR2 SVGAGI (reference sequence). Trimming stripped 5 bases from V and 4 bases from J, with 11 bases between. CDR3 length: 13 residues. This CDR3 reads CASSGTAGYGYTF. The CDR3 coding sequence is TGTGCCAGCAGTGGGACCGCCGGCTATGGCTACACCTTC.

V gene TRBV5-1 combines with J gene TRBJ2-5; TRBD2 aligns across 8 bases. The length of the CDR3 is 16 residues. V dropped 0 bases and J dropped 5; count of bases not matched to a gene: 9. Germline-derived CDR1 and CDR2 are SGHRS and YFSETQ. As DNA, the CDR3 is TGCGCCAGCAGCTTGGGTTCCAGCGGGAGTGGGGAGACCCAGTACTTC. It translates to CASSLGSSGSGETQYF.

The J gene is TRBJ2-1, the V gene TRBV27, with a possible D match to TRBD2 (6 bases). V dropped 0 bases and J dropped 2 bases, with 8 bases sitting between them. CDR3 size: 15 residues. CDR1 and CDR2 (germline): MNHEY, SMNVEV (reference sequence). CDR3 bases: TGTGCCAGCAGTTTATCGGGGGGACCCTACAATGAGCAGTTCTTC. Its protein product is CASSLSGGPYNEQFF.